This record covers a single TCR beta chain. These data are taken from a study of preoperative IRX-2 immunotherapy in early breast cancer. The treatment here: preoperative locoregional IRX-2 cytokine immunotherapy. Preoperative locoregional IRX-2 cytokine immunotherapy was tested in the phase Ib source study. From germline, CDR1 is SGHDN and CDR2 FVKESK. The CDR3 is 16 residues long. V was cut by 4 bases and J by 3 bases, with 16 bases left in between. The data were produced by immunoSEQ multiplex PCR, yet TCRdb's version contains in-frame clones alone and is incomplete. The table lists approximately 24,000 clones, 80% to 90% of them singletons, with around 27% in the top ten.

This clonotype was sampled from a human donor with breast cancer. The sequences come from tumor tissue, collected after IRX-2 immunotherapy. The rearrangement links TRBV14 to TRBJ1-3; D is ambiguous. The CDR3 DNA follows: TGTGCCAGCAGCCTTCGACCTCGGACTATTGGAAACACCATATATTTT. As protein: CASSLRPRTIGNTIYF.